This T cell receptor (beta chain) was identified during a study of regulatory T cells in long-lasting Graves disease. With respect to this clonotype: The antigen is unknown.

The CDR3 runs to 14 residues. Per germline, CDR1 LNHDA and CDR2 SQIVND (reference sequence). Unmatched junction bases numbered 6, after V lost 4 bases and J lost 3 bases. Arm-PCR with iRepertoire HTBI primers amplified the CDR3 regions for these TCR beta libraries. A single record per CDR3 protein comes from TCRdb applying MiXCR to the multiplex PCR reads. The top ten hold over 6% of the sample, which has a few hundred thousand distinct CDR3 sequences, around a fifth seen once. Findings of the study overall: Few sampled subjects may have lowered accuracy.

Time point specified: persistent/refractory GD, antithyroid drugs over 5 years with positive TRAb. PBMC RNA served as the TCR library source. The chain links TRBV19 to TRBJ2-7; TRBD1 agrees at 7 bases. The sequenced sample was peripheral blood mononuclear cells (PBMCs), obtained when the disease was refractory, from a patient treated with antithyroid drugs. This sequence was found in a female donor with Graves disease. The CDR3 loop is CASSKGQTVYEQYF. As DNA, the CDR3 is TGTGCCAGTAGTAAGGGACAGACGGTCTACGAGCAGTACTTC.